This T cell receptor (beta chain) was captured by sequencing in a study of CD8 T cells in ankylosing spondylitis. The study's findings and limits: A TCR beta motif made of fewer than ten highly homologous variants seemed typical of ankylosing spondylitis blood.

MiXCR, run by TCRdb on the 5' RACE reads, gives a single entry per CDR3 protein. Among a few hundred thousand distinct CDR3 sequences listed, under 12% were seen once. Germline assignment: CDR1 SGHTA and CDR2 FQGNSA. Trimming took off 2 bases at V and 1 base at J, with 12 bases between the two ends. The CDR3 loop spans 17 amino acids. This clonotype occurred many times. The antigen is not known. The origin of this receptor is a male donor with ankylosing spondylitis or in good health (not recorded which). The genes are TRBV7-2 and TRBJ2-6, with D perhaps TRBD1 (6 bases). The sample consisted of blood, either unsorted or a sorted T cell fraction (not recorded which). CDR3 amino acids: CASSLNRVQSGANVLTF. Written as DNA, the CDR3 is TGTGCCAGCAGCTTAAACAGGGTTCAATCTGGGGCCAACGTCCTGACTTTC. The complete variable domain, with remaining parts taken from reference TRBV7-2 and TRBJ2-6, reads GAGVSQSPSNKVTEKGKDVELRCDPISGHTALYWYRQSLGQGLEFLIYFQGNSAPDKSGLPSDRFSAERTGGSVSTLTIQRTQQEDSAVYLCASSLNRVQSGANVLTFGAGSRLTVL.